This T cell receptor beta chain was documented in a study of control samples from healthy donors and cancer patients. Generated by immunoSEQ multiplex PCR, the TCRdb table keeps only in-frame clones and is missing some. The top ten clones hold 0.68% of a sample with about 150,000 clones, about 94% of them seen once. This clone appeared a few times. Germline CDR1 reads GTSNPN; CDR2 reads SVGIG (reference sequence). Trimming cost V 4 bases and J 0 bases, with 10 bases left between them. The length of the CDR3 is 14 residues. The sequencing input was blood. The chain has TRBV30 and TRBJ2-1; no clear D gene. The TCR comes from a woman in her thirties in good health. The CDR3 reads CAWTSMGSYNEQFF. Here the CDR3 DNA reads TGTGCCTGGACTTCGATGGGCTCCTACAATGAGCAGTTCTTC.